This T cell receptor beta chain was sequenced in a study of blood T cell repertoires in COVID-19. The V end was cut by 0 bases, the J end by 0 bases, with 9 bases between. CDR1 is SGDLS and CDR2 is YYNGEE in the germline V gene. The CDR3 totals 15 residues. Repertoires were generated with immunoSEQ multiplex PCR, while TCRdb's copy carries only in-frame clones and drops some. The repertoire consists of about 93,000 clones, with 90% occurring once and the leading ten covering around 1.5%. What was sequenced was peripheral blood. This clonotype was obtained from a human donor with active COVID-19. The donor label of this sample is uncertain. V usage is TRBV9 and J usage is TRBJ1-1; no firm D call. The CDR3 protein is CASSVGGIVNTEAFF. The CDR3 DNA reads as TGTGCCAGCAGCGTAGGAGGGATAGTGAACACTGAAGCTTTCTTT.